This T cell receptor beta chain is from a study of T cell repertoires in cytomegalovirus infection. For the study at large: Indications came from public TCR beta signatures; they pointed to CMV infection and to a matching HLA type.

Only a few counts were recorded for this clonotype. Antigen: not known. Notes on the study in general: In two of eight donors, the top clonotype was HLA-C-restricted CMV-specific.

This CDR3 comprises 17 residues. The germline V gene encodes CDR1 SGHVS and CDR2 FQNEAQ. The V gene end was trimmed by 1 base and the J gene end by 6 bases; junction bases not matched to a gene: 10. TCRdb reprocessed the reads via MiXCR and lists one record per CDR3 protein. The table has a few hundred thousand distinct CDR3 sequences, about 40% seen once. The sequence derives from a human donor in good health (CMV status not recorded). Some clones in this sample may be carry-over from other donors' samples. This material consisted of cultured PBMCs, taken from culture after CMV antigen stimulation. V usage is TRBV7-8 and J usage is TRBJ2-3; 10 bases are a match to TRBD2. The CDR3 is CASSLVKRGGFRDTQYF. The CDR3 DNA follows: TGTGCCAGCAGCTTAGTAAAGCGGGGGGGATTCAGGGATACGCAGTATTTT.